The 2 T cell receptor beta chains below all came from one sample that was sequenced in a study of T cells in Graves' hyperthyroidism and ophthalmopathy. Regions amplified from RNA transcripts were the TCR beta CDR3 regions. Researchers ran a first-round RT-PCR on the TCR CDR3 using the HTBI primer set. TCRdb redid the calling of the multiplex PCR reads with MiXCR, one entry per CDR3 protein. The table has 730,000 or so distinct CDR3 sequences, 15% to 20% seen once. The sequenced sample was blood. The receptors stem from a woman between 50 and 59 years old with Graves' hyperthyroidism that later progressed to Graves' ophthalmopathy.

The genes are TRBV5-1 and TRBJ2-2; TRBD2 might be the D (6 bases). The length of the CDR3 is 15 residues. V lost 1 base and J 6 bases, leaving 13 bases between the germline ends. The germline V gene has CDR1 SGHRS and CDR2 YFSETQ. CDR3 sequence: CASSLKTGEAGELFF. The CDR3 bases are TGCGCCAGCAGCTTGAAAACGGGGGAGGCCGGGGAGCTGTTTTTT.

Remarks on this clonotype: One end of the junction fails to match germline, which may point to a read error. The gene calls are TRBV5-1 and TRBJ2-1; D gene unclear. CDR3 length: 16 amino acids. Germline loops: CDR1 SGHRS, CDR2 YFSETQ. The CDR3 DNA sequence: TGCGCCAGCAGCTCGTACAGTTCGCTATCGTACAATGAGCAGCTCTTC. It codes for CASSSYSSLSYNEQLF.